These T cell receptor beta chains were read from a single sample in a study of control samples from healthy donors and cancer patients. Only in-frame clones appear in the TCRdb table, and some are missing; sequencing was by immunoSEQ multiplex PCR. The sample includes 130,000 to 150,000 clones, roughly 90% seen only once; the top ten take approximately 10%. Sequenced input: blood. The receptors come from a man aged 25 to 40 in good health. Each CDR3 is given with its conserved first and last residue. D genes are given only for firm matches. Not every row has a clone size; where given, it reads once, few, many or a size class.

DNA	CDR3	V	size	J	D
TGCGCCAGCAGCCCCCCGGGACAGGGGACAGATACGCAGTATTTT	CASSPPGQGTDTQYF	TRBV5-1	.	TRBJ2-3	TRBD1
TGTGCCAGTAGTAACACAGGGTCCTACGAGCAGTACTTC	CASSNTGSYEQYF	TRBV19	.	TRBJ2-7	.
TGCGCCAGCAGCCAAGATAAGGGTTGGTACAATGAGCAGTTCTTC	CASSQDKGWYNEQFF	TRBV4-3	.	TRBJ2-1	.
TGTGCCAGCAGCTTGGTCGGCAGGGGGCGCACCGGGGAGCTGTTTTTT	CASSLVGRGRTGELFF	TRBV5-6	.	TRBJ2-2	TRBD1
TGTGCCAGTAGTATATCGACAGGCAGGGCCTCTGGGGCCAACGTCCTGACTTTC	CASSISTGRASGANVLTF	TRBV19	.	TRBJ2-6	.
TGTGCCAGCAGCTCACAGGGGACGAACACTGAAGCTTTCTTT	CASSSQGTNTEAFF	TRBV7-2	.	TRBJ1-1	TRBD1
TGTGCCTGGAGCTCTCCTAGCCCTAGTTACAATGAGCAGTTCTTC	CAWSSPSPSYNEQFF	TRBV30	once	TRBJ2-1	.
TGTGCCAGCGGAAATATAGCGGGTAGCACAGATACGCAGTATTTT	CASGNIAGSTDTQYF	TRBV4-2	.	TRBJ2-3	TRBD2
TGTGCCAGCTCTACGACAGCGAACACTGAAGCTTTCTTT	CASSTTANTEAFF	TRBV18	.	TRBJ1-1	.
TGTGCCAGCAGCTTAACAGGGATAGATACGCAGTATTTT	CASSLTGIDTQYF	TRBV7-2	.	TRBJ2-3	.
TGTGCCAGCAGCTCCTTGACAGGGGCTTTAAATGAAAAACTGTTTTTT	CASSSLTGALNEKLFF	TRBV7-8	.	TRBJ1-4	TRBD1
TGTGCCAGCAGTTTATACGGGAGAGGGAGCACAGATACGCAGTATTTT	CASSLYGRGSTDTQYF	TRBV27	.	TRBJ2-3	.
TGTGCCAGCAAAAAAGGGGAGGAGGAGGAGACCCAGTACTTC	CASKKGEEEETQYF	TRBV7-9	.	TRBJ2-5	.
TGCGCCAGCAGTTACACGGGGCAGGGACCATACGAGCAGTACTTC	CASSYTGQGPYEQYF	TRBV4-1	.	TRBJ2-7	.
TGTGCCAGCAGTTACGCAGCTACTAGCGTTGAGCAGTTCTTC	CASSYAATSVEQFF	TRBV6-2/TRBV6-3	.	TRBJ2-1	TRBD2
TGTGCCAGCAGTTACCAGCCCGGGACAATCTACGAGCAGTACTTC	CASSYQPGTIYEQYF	TRBV6-2/TRBV6-3	.	TRBJ2-7	.
TGTGCCAGCAGCCCTAGGGTTGGCAATCAGCCCCAGCATTTT	CASSPRVGNQPQHF	TRBV7-2	.	TRBJ1-5	.
TGTGCCATCACCCTAAACCCAGGGTCCGGCTATGGCTACACCTTC	CAITLNPGSGYGYTF	TRBV10-3	.	TRBJ1-2	.
TGTGCCAGCAGCCAAGACAGGTTAAAGTCACCCCTCCACTTT	CASSQDRLKSPLHF	TRBV4-2	.	TRBJ1-6	.
TGTGCCAGCAGTGCCACGACTAGCGGGTATCTCTACAATGAGCAGTTCTTC	CASSATTSGYLYNEQFF	TRBV6-2/TRBV6-3	.	TRBJ2-1	TRBD2
TGTGCCAGCAGCTCCCGGGACAGAACCACAGATACGCAGTATTTT	CASSSRDRTTDTQYF	TRBV7-2	once	TRBJ2-3	TRBD1
TGTGCCAGCAGTTTTTTCGGGGGTGGCTACGAGCAGTACTTC	CASSFFGGGYEQYF	TRBV28	.	TRBJ2-7	.
TGTGCCAGCAGCCCCCCGGGGTCCACTGAAGCTTTCTTT	CASSPPGSTEAFF	TRBV12-3/TRBV12-4	.	TRBJ1-1	.
TGTGCCAGCTCACTGCCGGGGGTTGGTAGCGGGGAGAGTGTGGATACGCAGTATTTT	CASSLPGVGSGESVDTQYF	TRBV18	.	TRBJ2-3	TRBD2
TGTGCCAGCAGCTTAGCCTCCGGGACTGGTCTCGAGCAGTACTTC	CASSLASGTGLEQYF	TRBV7-2	.	TRBJ2-7	.
TGTGCCAGCAGCTCAGGACAGGGAATTTCTGAAGCTTTCTTT	CASSSGQGISEAFF	TRBV5-6	.	TRBJ1-1	TRBD1
TGTGCCAGCAGTGAAGCTAGAGTCAGGAGCCCTAATGAAAAACTGTTTTTT	CASSEARVRSPNEKLFF	TRBV2	.	TRBJ1-4	.
TGTGCCAGCAGTTTATCGAGGAACACTGAAGCTTTCTTT	CASSLSRNTEAFF	TRBV27	once	TRBJ1-1	.
TGCGCCAGCAGCCAGGGACTAGCTTCCTACGAGCAGTACTTC	CASSQGLASYEQYF	TRBV4-1	few	TRBJ2-7	TRBD2
TGTGCCAGCAGCTCCGAGGGACAGGGACCCTACAATGAGCAGTTCTTC	CASSSEGQGPYNEQFF	TRBV7-9	.	TRBJ2-1	TRBD1
TGTGCCTGGAGTGATACAGGGGGTCCCTACGAGCAGTACTTC	CAWSDTGGPYEQYF	TRBV30	.	TRBJ2-7	TRBD1
TGTGCCAGCAATGACCTCAGCGGGAGGGCCTGGGGCAATGAGCAGTTCTTC	CASNDLSGRAWGNEQFF	TRBV25-1	once	TRBJ2-1	TRBD2
TGTGCCAGCAGTTACCGGGATCTCGCCAACACCGGGGAGCTGTTTTTT	CASSYRDLANTGELFF	TRBV6-6	.	TRBJ2-2	.
TGTGCCAGTAGTATGAAAACAAGTCTCTATGGCTACACCTTC	CASSMKTSLYGYTF	TRBV19	.	TRBJ1-2	.
TGCGCCAGCAGGAAGGGACTAGGCTACGAGCAGTACTTC	CASRKGLGYEQYF	TRBV5-1	.	TRBJ2-7	TRBD2
TGTGCCAGCAGCTTAAATCCGCCCGAGCAGTACTTC	CASSLNPPEQYF	TRBV7-8	once	TRBJ2-7	.
TGTGCCAGCAGCTTCATAGGACAGGGTCTTCTAAACTATGGCTACACCTTC	CASSFIGQGLLNYGYTF	TRBV7-2	once	TRBJ1-2	TRBD1
TGTGCCAGCAGCTTAGTGTTGGCAGAGCAGTACTTC	CASSLVLAEQYF	TRBV7-6	.	TRBJ2-7	.
TGTGCCAGTAGTATAGATCAGGGGATTAATAATGAAAAACTGTTTTTT	CASSIDQGINNEKLFF	TRBV19	once	TRBJ1-4	.
TGTGCCTGGGCAGGCCTAGGAGGACATGGCTACACCTTC	CAWAGLGGHGYTF	TRBV30	.	TRBJ1-2	.
TGTGCCAGCTTCATGCAGGGAAATGTCGTGAATGAGCAGTTCTTC	CASFMQGNVVNEQFF	TRBV27	.	TRBJ2-1	.
TGCGCCAGCAGCCCCCGGACAGGGCGTTACGAGCAGTACTTC	CASSPRTGRYEQYF	TRBV4-1	few	TRBJ2-7	TRBD1
TGTGCCACCGGGGAGGTCGGGTGTCAGAACACTGAAGCTTTCTTT	CATGEVGCQNTEAFF	TRBV24-1	.	TRBJ1-1	.
TGTGCCAGCAGTTTAATCCCGGACCCCCTATACTTC	CASSLIPDPLYF	TRBV12-3/TRBV12-4	.	TRBJ2-5	.
TGTGCCAGCAGTCCTATAACAAAAGGGGAGCAGTTCTTC	CASSPITKGEQFF	TRBV28	.	TRBJ2-1	.
TGTGCCAGCAGCTTAAGTGAGTCAGCGGAGACCCAGTACTTC	CASSLSESAETQYF	TRBV7-9	few	TRBJ2-5	.